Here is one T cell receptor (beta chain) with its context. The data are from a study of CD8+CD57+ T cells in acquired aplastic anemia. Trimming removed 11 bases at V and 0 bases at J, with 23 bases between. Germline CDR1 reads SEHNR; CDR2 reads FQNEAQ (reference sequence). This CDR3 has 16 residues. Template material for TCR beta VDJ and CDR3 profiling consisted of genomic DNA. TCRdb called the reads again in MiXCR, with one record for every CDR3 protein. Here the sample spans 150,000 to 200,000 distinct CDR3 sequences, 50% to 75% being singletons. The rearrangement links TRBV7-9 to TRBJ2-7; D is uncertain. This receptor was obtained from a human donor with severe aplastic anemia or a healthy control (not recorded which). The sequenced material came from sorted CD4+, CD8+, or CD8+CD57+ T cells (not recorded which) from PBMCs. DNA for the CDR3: TGTGCCTCCAGCCATTTGGTACAGTCGTACTCCTACGAGCAGTACTTC. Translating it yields CASSHLVQSYSYEQYF.